This T cell receptor beta chain was profiled in a study of memory CD4+ T cells and cytomegalovirus serostatus. The CDR3 totals 17 residues. J lost 1 base, V lost 5 bases, and 12 bases had no gene match. CDR1 is SGHRS, CDR2 YFSETQ, per germline. Single viable CD3+CD4+CD8-CD45RO+ cells were sorted as the memory CD4+ T cells. Serostatus was set by detecting CMV pp150, pp28, p38, p52 IgG. The data were produced by immunoSEQ multiplex PCR, yet TCRdb's version contains in-frame clones alone and is incomplete. The data hold 52,000 or so clones, with roughly 79% observed a single time. This clone was counted only a few times.

The receptor comes from an adult in good health and CMV-seronegative. Sequenced input: memory CD4+ T cells from blood. The rearrangement joins TRBV5-1 to TRBJ1-1; TRBD1 matches at 9 bases. CDR3: CASSPSNRGLGNTEAFF. The CDR3 DNA reads TGCGCCAGCAGTCCCTCAAACAGGGGGCTGGGGAACACTGAAGCTTTCTTT.